This TCR beta chain was profiled in a study of cytomegalovirus exposure and HLA in healthy donors. General study points: An analysis was carried out later, and it reportedly showed fewer N-insertions in an Asian-associated ancestry cluster than the approximately 710-donor mean. In vitro assays verified that three CMV-associated chains recognized CMV antigens specifically. The classifier reportedly diagnosed cytomegalovirus status with high sensitivity and specificity.

As regards this clone: Its target is not known.

The PCR made use of 60 Vbeta and 13 Jbeta primers. Clones were sequenced by immunoSEQ multiplex PCR, and TCRdb holds only the in-frame ones, with some missing. The table lists around 86,000 clones, about three quarters of them singletons, with roughly 6% in the top ten. CDR3 size: 14 residues. Germline V gene sequence: CDR1 MDHEN, CDR2 SYDVKM. Trimming left V 3 bases short and J 3 bases short, with 8 bases between. This TCR was sampled from a female donor in good health and CMV-seronegative. This chain uses TRBV28 with TRBJ2-2; no clear D. Sequencing was done on a sample of PBMCs. Here the CDR3 reads CASSLGTHTGELFF. The CDR3 coding sequence is TGTGCCAGCAGTTTGGGCACGCACACCGGGGAGCTGTTTTTT.